This TCR beta chain was retrieved from a study of Ad26.COV2.S vaccination and SARS-CoV-2 variants (dated by TCRdb to the early 2020s). For the wider study: Vaccine-arm donors came from COV1001, a multicentre, randomized, double-blind, placebo-controlled phase I-IIa trial of Ad26.COV2.S in healthy adults. Investigators did not know the trial group allocation while performing experiments and assessing outcomes. A total of roughly 32 samples were included in the TCR-sequenced set, comprising about 20 Ad26.COV2.S vaccine recipients, 5 placebo recipients and 8 SARS-CoV-2 convalescent individuals. Dosing of Ad26.COV2.S was intramuscular, at either 5x10^10 or 1x10^11 viral particles, delivered as one shot or as two shots spaced 56 days apart. TCRbeta repertoire sequencing was used to assess the specificity and breadth of SARS-CoV-2-reactive T cell receptors after Ad26.COV2.S vaccination. Trial participants were randomized into five groups of five, in which low-dose or high-dose Ad26.COV2.S was given once or twice, or placebo was given on both occasions.

General conclusions and limits of the study: According to the authors, total T cell responses may have been underestimated by the TCR breadth and depth analyses. Higher spike-specific TCR breadth was observed in Ad26.COV2.S recipients than in placebo recipients (P = 0.0014). Non-spike TCR breadth was comparable between vaccine and placebo recipients, consistent with the vaccine containing only spike. Comparing responses between vaccine doses or regimens was not something the study was powered to do. After vaccination, substantial breadth of spike-specific CD8+ and CD4+ T cell responses was reported.

Explained via the paper, the treatment or condition label denotes: approximately 18 received Ad26.COV2.S at low or high dose, single or two shots; roughly five received placebo; per-sample allocation not given. Repertoires of vaccine and placebo recipients were sequenced from samples collected on day 63 after the first injection. Between 29 July and 7 August 2020, Cohort 1b enrolled about two dozen adults aged 18-55 years at one site in Boston, USA. Ad26.COV2.S was a replication-incompetent adenovirus type 26 vector expressing a prefusion-stabilized SARS-CoV-2 spike protein from the original Wuhan strain. Points on this clone: The antigen it binds to is not known. Base qualities are not recorded, but no much larger clone differs from it by a single base.

Trimming costs V 3 bases and J 5 bases, and their ends lie 5 bases apart. The CDR3, from cysteine to phenylalanine, totals 12 residues. Only the CDR3 DNA is retained, 36 bases long and in frame from the first base. TCRbeta CDR3 regions were sequenced with the immunoSEQ Assay. After extraction, genomic DNA underwent amplification by bias-controlled multiplex PCR, followed by high-throughput sequencing. The authors' analysis ran thus. To quantify the absolute abundance of every unique TCRbeta CDR3 region, sequences were collapsed and filtered. T cell fraction was estimated by normalizing TCRbeta template counts to usable DNA, which was measured by amplifying reference genes present in all nucleated cells. Repertoire TCRs were annotated as SARS-CoV-2-specific by exact matching of V gene, CDR3 amino acid sequence and J gene to a known reactive TCR set. MIRA supplied the reference SARS-CoV-2 TCR set, which was filtered for enrichment in COVID-19-positive ImmuneCODE repertoires so that public or cross-reactive TCRs were removed. Using the MIRA antigens, annotated TCRs were further analysed by specific ORF or by position within an ORF. Breadth was defined as the number of annotated unique rearrangements divided by the total number of unique productive rearrangements, and depth was defined as the summed frequency of the annotated unique rearrangements. Group comparisons of TCR breadth used two-sided Wilcoxon rank-sum tests. This immuneACCESS table, as held by TCRdb, lists in-frame sequences with V and J called but not all clones. Of the missing ones, under half trace to an unresolved V gene in checked studies; the others have no known cause. V, J and clone size were drawn from that table, and D and trimming were deduced from the DNA. This sample lists 350,000 to 500,000 clones; 88% were detected once. The ten largest make up less than 4.5% of the sample.

This receptor was identified in a person between 18 and 65 years old who received the Ad26.COV2.S COVID-19 vaccine or a placebo. The source material was peripheral blood, sampled in a trial of Ad26.COV2.S vaccine versus placebo. The sequence joins TRBV12-3 or TRBV12-4 to TRBJ1-5; the D gene lacks a confident call. The nucleotide sequence reads as follows: TGTGCCAGCAGTTTGACCGATCAGCCCCAGCATTTT. It translates to CASSLTDQPQHF.